This T cell receptor beta chain was recorded in a study of blood T cell repertoires in COVID-19. Study context: Samples taken during acute and convalescent COVID-19 were collected in the United States, Italy and Spain. T cells, B-cell-depleted T cells, or PBMCs supplied cDNA or gDNA.

Per the authors' pipeline: Quantification of nucleated cells was approximated via reference gene primer amplification. Sequenced by immunoSEQ multiplex PCR; TCRdb stores in-frame clones only, minus some. That table gives V, J and clone size, and the DNA gave D and trimming. The sample holds about 110,000 clones, just over 75% seen once. This clone appeared once. This CDR3 is built from 14 residues. CDR1 and CDR2 (germline): MDHEN, SYDVKM. The trim removed 6 bases at V and 6 bases at J, leaving 4 bases unmatched. The sequenced material came from peripheral blood. The chain joins TRBV28 to TRBJ1-4; 10 nucleotides match TRBD1. This receptor was obtained from a woman of 80 years or more with acute or convalescent COVID-19. This chain's CDR3 is CASSAGTGDEKLFF. The CDR3, as DNA: TGTGCCAGCAGCGCCGGGACAGGGGATGAAAAACTGTTTTTT.